This T cell receptor beta chain was observed in a study of beta chain features in type 1 diabetes (dated by TCRdb to the late 2010s). With respect to the entire study: Patients and healthy donors did not differ in mean age, gender distribution, total cell number or subset yield. A total of under 120,000,000 sorted cells were examined across all samples, and RNA yield correlated strongly with the number of cells per subset. The study compared TCRB repertoires of sorted circulating CD4+ T cell subsets between recently diagnosed type 1 diabetes patients and matched healthy donors. Whereas all 30 or so donors provided naive and central memory subsets, regulatory and stem cell-like memory subsets were isolated from just 8 patients and roughly eight healthy donors. The study at large found these results: Naive, central memory and regulatory TCRB repertoires appeared to be more alike among patients than among healthy donors. Fewer insertions and more nucleotide deletions at VDJ recombination sites were observed in patients with type 1 diabetes, implying thymic rearrangement abnormalities. Because small numbers of individuals were included in the HLA sub-analyses, any influence of HLA type on TCRB rearrangement was left unresolved. Shorter templates might have been favored by PCR, but patient and control samples were amplified and corrected together, so both groups would have been affected equally by any skew. Because cDNA was sequenced instead of genomic DNA, highly expressing activated cells could be over-represented, though the groups showed no difference in activation or CD3 levels. A moderate but significant shortening of TCRB CDR3 length was observed in type 1 diabetes patients in all four CD4+ subsets.

The germline V and J ends show losses of 0 bases and 6 bases respectively, and no gene match explains 1 base of the junction. From the cysteine up to the phenylalanine, the CDR3 has a length of 13 residues. Kept here is only the CDR3 DNA, which spans 39 bases and is read in frame from base 1. From a lookup of the germline V gene, CDR1 and CDR2 are KGHSH and LQKENI. Each donor gave one peripheral blood draw, averaging approximately 120 mL, which was collected into heparinised tubes. A BD FACSAria II was used to sort naive, central memory, regulatory and stem cell-like memory CD4+ T cells with a panel that included CD45RO, CCR7, CD25, CD127, CD95 and CD27. All sorted populations exceeded 95% purity. PBMCs were isolated immediately by Lymphoprep density gradient centrifugation and stained directly without culture. So that batch effects would be minimized, each experiment stained and sorted samples in pairs, pairing one healthy donor with one patient.

As concerns this clone: The specificity of this receptor is unknown. Per-base quality was not reported, and no clone a single base away is much larger than it.

The entire amount of isolated RNA was reverse transcribed using the High Capacity cDNA Reverse Transcription Kit, so the sequenced TCRB transcripts were expressed ones. Deep immunoSEQ sequencing was applied to naive, central memory and regulatory T cell samples, giving an average of about 3.4 million total reads per sample. After sorted cells were lysed in RLT buffer, RNA was extracted with DNase-treated RNeasy Micro or Mini kits, with the choice depending on cell number. To prevent cross-contamination, every cell subset was processed on its own, while patient and healthy donor samples were processed together. TCRB sequences were amplified from cDNA with the immunoSEQ multiplex PCR, producing 87-bp fragments spanning the CDR3 region. Sequencing of the amplicons was done on the Illumina HiSeq platform. Concerning the study's data processing: Synthetic template baselines were used to correct PCR bias computationally, reads within Hamming distance 2 were collapsed together, and singletons that could not be merged were discarded. Reads were aligned against IMGT to assign V, D and J genes, CDR3 length and insertions or deletions at six rearrangement sites. Within each subset, clonotype counts were normalized to sorted cell number, after which true diversity and Gini coefficients were computed with the tcR R package. The overlap coefficient, calculated on TCRB nucleotide sequences, was used to measure repertoire sharing. Out-of-frame TCRB sequences from naive cells were analyzed as a proxy for the pre-selection repertoire. This immuneACCESS table, as held by TCRdb, lists in-frame sequences with V and J called but not all clones. Of the missing ones, under half trace to an unresolved V gene in checked studies; the others have no known cause. V, J and clone size are those of that table, while D and trimming were read from the DNA. Here the sample has approximately 250,000 clones; 13% to 15% occur a single time. The ten largest clones add up to roughly 0.024% of the sample.

The sequencing input was naive CD4+ T cells from blood. The cell subset or site label, read with the paper, signifies: true naive CD4+ T cells. This clonotype was sampled from a woman aged 40-49 years in good health. The chain is made from TRBV18 and TRBJ2-7, with TRBD1 matching 8 junction bases. The CDR3 in this case is CASSPPGQGEQYF. The nucleotide sequence is given as TGTGCCAGCTCACCACCTGGACAGGGCGAGCAGTACTTC.